The 24 T cell receptor beta chains below were found in one sample sequenced in a study of Graves' ophthalmopathy and Graves' hyperthyroidism. The study amplified TCR beta CDR3 regions using RNA transcripts. First-round RT-PCR relied on HTBI primers, and a second-round multiplex PCR came next. TCRdb ran MiXCR on the multiplex PCR reads and lists one entry per CDR3 protein. The table records 350,000 or so distinct CDR3 sequences, about a sixth of them present only once. Sequenced material: peripheral blood. The source of these receptors is an adult man with Graves' ophthalmopathy.

This clonotype was observed at least ten times. The rearrangement uses TRBV6-1 and TRBJ1-2; TRBD1 might be the D (6 bases). This CDR3 is built from 16 residues. Germline assignment: CDR1 MNHNS and CDR2 SASEGT. With 8 bases removed from V and 4 bases from J, the gap between germline ends came to 23 bases. CDR3 region: CASGPLGGGDIYGYTF. CDR3 in DNA: TGTGCCAGCGGGCCATTGGGTGGGGGCGATATCTATGGCTACACCTTC.

Ten or more counts support this clonotype. The rearrangement uses TRBV11-1 and TRBJ1-3, with D perhaps matching TRBD1 (5 bases). Trimming shortened V by 0 bases and J by 0 bases, and 12 bases separated the two germline ends. Germline V lookup: CDR1 SGHAT, CDR2 FQDESV (reference sequence). This CDR3 region has 17 residues. CDR3 region: CASSLADSFLSGNTIYF. Written as DNA, the CDR3 is TGTGCCAGCAGCTTAGCAGACAGCTTCCTCTCTGGAAACACCATATATTTT.

This clonotype was found a few times. The V gene is TRBV6-1, the J gene TRBJ2-5; D unclear. Trimming removed 1 base at V and 2 bases at J, with 5 bases between. The CDR3 length is 13 residues. CDR1 and CDR2 from the germline V gene are MNHNS and SASEGT. As DNA, the CDR3 is TGTGCCAGCAGTGAAGAACCACAAGAGACCCAGTACTTC. Protein sequence: CASSEEPQETQYF.

This clonotype has a count of ten or more. The V call is TRBV30, the J call TRBJ1-3; D is unclear. From germline, CDR1 is GTSNPN and CDR2 SVGIG (reference sequence). The CDR3 runs to 15 residues. V gave up 0 bases and J gave up 1 base, with 10 bases separating them. For the CDR3, the DNA is TGTGCCTGGAGTGTTGGTTGGGGTTCTGGAAACACCATATATTTT. Translated, it gives CAWSVGWGSGNTIYF.

This clonotype was counted ten times or more. The gene calls are TRBV7-9 and TRBJ2-7; TRBD1 aligns across 11 bases. In germline, CDR1 is SEHNR, CDR2 FQNEAQ (reference sequence). J was trimmed by 2 bases and V by 5 bases; bases with no gene match: 5. The length of the CDR3 is 15 residues. The DNA of the CDR3 is TGTGCCAGCAGCCGGGGACAGGGGGGGACCTACGAGCAGTACTTC. This translates into CASSRGQGGTYEQYF.

This clonotype was counted at least ten times. This chain uses TRBV5-1 with TRBJ2-7; D may be TRBD2 (5 bases). Germline V lookup: CDR1 SGHRS, CDR2 YFSETQ. The CDR3 sequence is 15 residues long. Trimming took off 0 bases at V and 0 bases at J, with 10 bases between the two ends. In DNA form, the CDR3 reads TGCGCCAGCAGCTTGGGGGGTAGCGACTCCTACGAGCAGTACTTC. Protein: CASSLGGSDSYEQYF.

This clonotype was seen at least ten times. The genes are TRBV12-3 or TRBV12-4 and TRBJ1-3, with D unresolved. The CDR3 is made up of 12 amino acids. V dropped 6 bases and J dropped 4 bases, with 7 bases sitting between them. This CDR3 reads CASRVTGNTIYF. CDR3 bases: TGTGCCAGCAGAGTGACAGGAAACACCATATATTTT.

This clonotype was recorded only once. The gene calls are TRBV28 and TRBJ1-5; D perhaps matches TRBD1 (5 bases). CDR1 MDHEN and CDR2 SYDVKM come from the germline V gene. V was shortened by 7 bases and J by 2 bases, with 15 bases between the two germline ends. This CDR3 has 15 amino acids. The CDR3 is CASTPDTYRNQPQHF. CDR3 bases: TGTGCCAGCACACCGGACACCTACCGCAATCAGCCCCAGCATTTT.

The sample holds a few counts of this clonotype. This rearrangement joins TRBV15 to TRBJ1-2; D remains ambiguous. Trimming took 0 bases from V and 8 from J, leaving 13 bases between them. CDR3 size: 14 residues. Germline CDR1 is LNHNV and CDR2 is YYDKDF (reference sequence). The CDR3 sequence: CATSRDPSSSGYTF. CDR3 DNA: TGTGCCACCAGCAGAGATCCGTCCTCATCGGGCTACACCTTC.

This clonotype showed up many times. V gene TRBV27 combines with J gene TRBJ2-3; tentatively, D is TRBD1 (5 bases). Germline V gene data show CDR1 as MNHEY and CDR2 as SMNVEV (reference sequence). There are 15 residues in the CDR3. V was trimmed by 6 bases and J by 2 bases, leaving 15 bases between them. The DNA of the CDR3 is TGTGCCAGCAGCCCCCTGGGGCGGACCACAGATACGCAGTATTTT. Amino acid sequence: CASSPLGRTTDTQYF.

This clonotype was detected ten times or more. The rearrangement uses TRBV4-1 and TRBJ1-2, with D possibly matching TRBD1 (5 bases). Looked up from germline, CDR1 is MGHRA and CDR2 is YSYEKL. V shed 2 bases and J shed 7 bases, with 14 bases lying between them. The CDR3 sequence is 14 residues long. The CDR3 protein is CASSQRSTAGGYTF. DNA for the CDR3: TGCGCCAGCAGCCAAAGGTCGACAGCCGGTGGCTACACCTTC.

This clonotype was observed many times. The J gene is TRBJ2-7, the V gene TRBV6-5; no clear D. The CDR3 is 14 amino acids. Germline lookup yields CDR1 MNHEY and CDR2 SVGAGI. Trimming removed 2 bases at V and 4 bases at J, with 12 bases between. For the CDR3, the DNA is TGTGCCAGCAGTTACCGGGCAGTACTGTACGAGCAGTACTTC. It is translated as CASSYRAVLYEQYF.

In its sample, this clonotype was seen many times. The chain employs TRBV27 and TRBJ2-5; tentatively, D is TRBD2 (5 bases). Germline V gene lookup returns CDR1 MNHEY and CDR2 SMNVEV (reference sequence). The CDR3 totals 15 residues. The V gene lost 5 bases and the J gene lost 5 bases, with 18 bases spanning the gap. CDR3 amino acids: CASSPLDSIGETQYF. CDR3 in DNA: TGTGCCAGCAGTCCGCTGGACTCGATTGGGGAGACCCAGTACTTC.

This chain connects TRBV20-1 to TRBJ2-7; weak D call: TRBD2 (7 bases). Germline V lookup: CDR1 DFQATT, CDR2 SNEGSKA (reference sequence). The CDR3 runs to 13 residues. V dropped 4 bases and J dropped 4 bases, with 14 bases sitting between them. The CDR3, as DNA: TGCAGTGCTATGGGGGGGGCTGATTACGAGCAGTACTTC. It encodes CSAMGGADYEQYF.

This clonotype was detected many times. This chain connects TRBV7-8 to TRBJ2-7, with TRBD1 matching 9 bases. The CDR3 loop spans 19 amino acids. V gave up 2 bases and J gave up 0 bases; unmatched junction bases: 14. Germline CDR1 and CDR2: SGHVS and FQNEAQ. The CDR3 nucleotides are TGTGCCAGCAGCTTACCCATGACCGGGACAGGGCGGTTCTCCTACGAGCAGTACTTC. It is translated as CASSLPMTGTGRFSYEQYF.

This clonotype has ten or more counts. V is TRBV5-4 and J is TRBJ1-2; D call uncertain. Looked up from germline, CDR1 is SGHNT and CDR2 is YYREEE (reference sequence). Trimming left V 0 bases short and J 8 bases short, with 11 bases between. The CDR3 runs 13 residues. CDR3 sequence: CASSLVGQPGYTF. The DNA for the CDR3 is TGTGCCAGCAGCTTGGTAGGCCAACCGGGCTACACCTTC.

This clonotype turned up a few times. The J gene is TRBJ1-1, the V gene TRBV6-1; 10 nucleotides line up with TRBD1. The V and J ends lost 5 bases and 4 bases, in that order; junction bases with no gene match: 16. Germline V gives CDR1 MNHNS, CDR2 SASEGT. The CDR3 contains 18 residues. Here the CDR3 reads CASSKGDRGRRAGTEAFF. The DNA for the CDR3 is TGTGCCAGCAGTAAGGGAGACAGGGGGCGTCGGGCTGGCACTGAAGCTTTCTTT.

This clonotype was counted only a few times. The gene calls are TRBV11-2 and TRBJ2-2; D is undetermined. Germline assignment: CDR1 SGHAT and CDR2 FQNNGV. V was cut by 2 bases and J by 0 bases, with 16 bases left in between. The CDR3 has 18 residues. The CDR3 here is CASSLPRADFANTGELFF. The CDR3 DNA reads TGTGCCAGCAGCTTACCTCGGGCGGATTTCGCGAACACCGGGGAGCTGTTTTTT.

This clonotype was detected only once. The chain links TRBV12-5 to TRBJ1-1; D not resolved. The V and J ends lost 3 bases and 1 base respectively, with 6 bases between them. The CDR3 consists of 13 residues. The germline gives CDR1 LGHNT, CDR2 FRNRAP. For the CDR3, the DNA is TGTGCTAGTGGTTTAAAGCAGAACACTGAAGCTTTCTTT. It is translated as CASGLKQNTEAFF.

This clonotype was seen ten or more times. This CDR3 reads CASSAQGFQPQHF. The CDR3 nucleotides are TGTGCCAGCAGCGCACAGGGGTTTCAGCCCCAGCATTTT. The chain has TRBV9 and TRBJ1-5, with 7 bases matching TRBD1. Germline V CDR1 and CDR2: SGDLS, YYNGEE. V lost 3 bases to trimming and J lost 6 bases; unmatched junction nucleotides: 3. The CDR3 has 13 residues.

This rearrangement joins TRBV7-6 to TRBJ2-7; D may match TRBD1 or TRBD2 (5 bases each). Trimming shortened V by 8 bases and J by 0 bases, and 11 bases separated the two germline ends. CDR3 length: 13 residues. The germline V gene encodes CDR1 SGHVS and CDR2 FNYEAQ. The CDR3 protein is CASAKGSSYEQYF. CDR3 DNA: TGTGCCAGCGCCAAGGGGAGCTCCTACGAGCAGTACTTC.

The sample holds a few counts of this clonotype. This sequence joins TRBV6-1 and TRBJ2-2; TRBD1 matches at 9 bases. The CDR3 consists of 12 residues. Looked up from germline, CDR1 is MNHNS and CDR2 is SASEGT. V lost 10 bases, J lost 5 bases, and 2 bases stayed unmatched. The chain's CDR3 is CAIDRGTGELFF. CDR3 sequence (DNA): TGTGCCATCGACAGGGGGACCGGGGAGCTGTTTTTT.

This clonotype has a count of ten or more. V is TRBV6-1 and J is TRBJ2-7; TRBD2 might be the D (6 bases). Germline lookup yields CDR1 MNHNS and CDR2 SASEGT. CDR3 length: 15 amino acids. The germline V and J ends were trimmed by 1 base and 4 bases, with 14 bases remaining between them. CDR3 coding DNA: TGTGCCAGCAGTGAAGGATTAGCGGCTTCGTACGAGCAGTACTTC. This codes for CASSEGLAASYEQYF.

This clonotype was picked up many times. The chain recombines TRBV6-1 with TRBJ1-1, with a weak D call TRBD1 (6 bases). Germline V gene data show CDR1 as MNHNS and CDR2 as SASEGT. The ends were cut back, 6 bases at V and 3 bases at J, with 17 bases in the middle. There are 15 residues in the CDR3. This CDR3 reads CASRKEGDGDTEAFF. The CDR3 bases are TGTGCCAGCAGGAAGGAGGGGGACGGTGACACTGAAGCTTTCTTT.